One sample yielded the 8 T cell receptor beta chains listed below, sequenced in a study of cytomegalovirus exposure and HLA in healthy donors. PCR employed 60 Vbeta and 13 Jbeta primers. TCRdb's table, derived via immunoSEQ multiplex PCR, lists solely in-frame clones and lacks some. The data hold over 150,000 clones, with approximately 80% observed a single time. Sequenced material: PBMCs. These receptors all stem from a male donor in good health and CMV-seropositive.

This clone has only one observation. This chain's CDR3 is CATELGGYEQYF. Written as DNA, the CDR3 is TGTGCCACGGAATTAGGGGGCTACGAGCAGTACTTC. This chain connects TRBV28 to TRBJ2-5, with a tentative D call TRBD1 (6 bases). With the DNA end fitting TRBJ2-7 better, the J assignment may be wrong. CDR3 size: 12 residues. Germline assignment: CDR1 MDHEN and CDR2 SYDVKM.

This clone was seen more than once but under ten times. V and J are TRBV6-6 and TRBJ2-3; weak D call: TRBD1 (5 bases). Germline CDR1 and CDR2: MNHNY and SVGAGI (reference sequence). V lost 2 bases, J lost 2 bases, and 11 bases lay in between. CDR3 length: 15 amino acids. The CDR3 sequence is CASSYQGPPTDTQYF. DNA of the CDR3: TGTGCCAGCAGTTACCAGGGCCCTCCCACAGATACGCAGTATTTT.

J is TRBJ2-2 and V is TRBV7-2; D is ambiguous. Between the trimmed V and J ends, which lost 3 bases and 1 base, there was a span of 9 bases. This CDR3 has 15 amino acids. Germline V gene sequence: CDR1 SGHTA, CDR2 FQGNSA. CDR3 in amino acids: CASSFGQLNTGELFF. CDR3 in DNA: TGTGCCAGCAGCTTCGGTCAACTGAACACCGGGGAGCTGTTTTTT. The variable domain in full, with the rest retrieved from reference TRBV7-2 and TRBJ2-2, is GAGVSQSPSNKVTEKGKDVELRCDPISGHTALYWYRQSLGQGLEFLIYFQGNSAPDKSGLPSDRFSAERTGGSVSTLTIQRTQQEDSAVYLCASSFGQLNTGELFFGEGSRLTVL.

This clone was recorded a few times. The J gene is TRBJ1-1, the V gene TRBV6-5; D remains ambiguous. From germline, CDR1 is MNHEY and CDR2 SVGAGI. The CDR3 sequence is 15 residues long. The ends were cut back, 6 bases at V and 2 bases at J, with 16 bases in the middle. In DNA, the CDR3 is TGTGCCAGCAGGAACTATCCTTTGGATAACACTGAAGCTTTCTTT. Its translation: CASRNYPLDNTEAFF.

In this sample, this clone turned up a few times. The chain has TRBV6-6 and TRBJ1-3, with 8 nucleotides matching TRBD1. The CDR3 sequence is 16 residues long. Germline V gene sequence: CDR1 MNHNY, CDR2 SVGAGI (reference sequence). Trimming took 6 bases from V and 4 from J; bases not matched to a gene: 11. CDR3 protein: CASRPMTGELGNTIYF. The DNA of the CDR3 is TGTGCCAGCAGACCGATGACAGGGGAATTGGGAAACACCATATATTTT.

This sequence joins TRBV30 and TRBJ1-6; D is ambiguous. V shed 0 bases and J shed 7 bases, with 10 bases lying between them. The CDR3 is 14 amino acids. Germline values: CDR1 GTSNPN, CDR2 SVGIG (reference sequence). The DNA of the CDR3 is TGTGCCTGGAGTGTCCGAGGTTTCAATTCACCCCTCCACTTT. The encoded protein is CAWSVRGFNSPLHF.

The chain couples TRBV27 to TRBJ1-1; the D gene is possibly TRBD1 (5 bases). Trimming removed 6 bases at V and 10 bases at J, with 21 bases between. Germline-derived CDR1 and CDR2 are MNHEY and SMNVEV (reference sequence). The CDR3 has 14 residues. The CDR3 coding sequence is TGTGCCAGCAGCCCCCAAGGCCATCAGGGAACAGCTTTCTTT. It is translated as CASSPQGHQGTAFF.

This clone was detected only a few times. The gene calls are TRBV6-5 and TRBJ1-1, with 7 bases that match TRBD1. With V trimmed by 0 bases and J by 4 bases, 8 bases remained unmatched. This CDR3 region has 16 residues. CDR1 MNHEY and CDR2 SVGAGI come from the germline V gene. CDR3: CASSYSLTGVGTEAFF. In DNA, the CDR3 is TGTGCCAGCAGTTACTCCCTTACAGGGGTGGGCACTGAAGCTTTCTTT.